The 20 T cell receptor beta chains below come from one sample, sequenced in a study of blood T cells in healthy people across ages. Using a J-beta primer mix together with a sample-barcoded 5' primer, a second PCR was run for roughly 7 to 12 cycles. TCRdb passed the 5' RACE reads through MiXCR, listing each CDR3 protein once. The sample holds approximately 1.5 million distinct CDR3 sequences, around 40% seen once. Sequencing used blood. Receptors originate from a woman aged 18-29 years in good health.

The rearrangement links TRBV10-3 to TRBJ2-1; 9 positions agree with TRBD2. V lost 6 bases to trimming and J lost 4 bases; unmatched junction nucleotides: 10. The length of the CDR3 is 16 residues. Germline V CDR1 and CDR2: ENHRY, SYGVKD. CDR3 protein: CAISPAGAGGYNEQFF. The CDR3 DNA reads TGTGCCATCAGCCCTGCCGGAGCGGGGGGATACAATGAGCAGTTCTTC.

The rearrangement joins TRBV9 to TRBJ2-1; no clear D. The end of the DNA is better explained by TRBJ2-7, so the J call may be wrong. This CDR3 has 15 amino acids. From germline, CDR1 is SGDLS and CDR2 YYNGEE. The CDR3 loop reads CASSVAASSYNEQYF. In DNA, the CDR3 is TGTGCCAGCAGCGTAGCGGCGAGCTCCTACAATGAGCAGTACTTC.

This chain links TRBV12-3 or TRBV12-4 with TRBJ2-1, with no clear D. CDR3 size: 13 residues. Trimming pared 3 bases from V and 8 bases from J, leaving 11 bases between. The CDR3 protein is CASSLRQADEQFF. In DNA, the CDR3 is TGTGCCAGCAGTTTGAGGCAAGCCGATGAGCAGTTCTTC.

The CDR3: CASSFSGRAMGKNIQYF. The CDR3 DNA reads TGTGCCAGCAGCTTTAGCGGGAGGGCCATGGGCAAAAACATTCAGTACTTC. The chain uses TRBV7-2 and TRBJ2-4; 11 bases agree with TRBD2. V was clipped by 3 bases and J by 3 bases; unmatched bases: 7. Germline lookup yields CDR1 SGHTA and CDR2 FQGNSA. This CDR3 comprises 17 residues.

This clonotype was detected only once. The gene calls are TRBV20-1 and TRBJ2-2; a weak D match, TRBD2 (5 bases). V lost 2 bases to trimming and J lost 6 bases, with 13 bases between them. The CDR3 extends over 14 amino acids. Germline V gene lookup returns CDR1 DFQATT and CDR2 SNEGSKA (reference sequence). This chain's CDR3 is CSARIPGLSGELFF. DNA for the CDR3: TGCAGTGCTAGAATACCTGGACTGTCCGGGGAGCTGTTTTTT.

J is TRBJ1-1 and V is TRBV12-5; D remains ambiguous. V was cut by 1 base and J by 0 bases, with 12 bases left in between. Looked up from germline, CDR1 is LGHNT and CDR2 is FRNRAP. The CDR3 runs 16 residues. CDR3 in DNA: TGTGCTAGTGGTTTGGGGCAGAAACTTCTGAACACTGAAGCTTTCTTT. Translated: CASGLGQKLLNTEAFF.

The chain uses TRBV9 and TRBJ2-1, with D possibly matching TRBD1 (6 bases). CDR3 length equals 15 residues. The V end was cut by 4 bases, the J end by 0 bases, with 11 bases between. Germline CDR1 SGDLS, CDR2 YYNGEE. CDR3 sequence: CASSSTRGSYNEQFF. As DNA, the CDR3 is TGTGCCAGCAGCTCCACCAGGGGCTCCTACAATGAGCAGTTCTTC. Using reference TRBV9 and TRBJ2-1 for the parts outside the CDR3, the full variable domain is DSGVTQTPKHLITATGQRVTLRCSPRSGDLSVYWYQQSLDQGLQFLIQYYNGEERAKGNILERFSAQQFPDLHSELNLSSLELGDSALYFCASSSTRGSYNEQFFGPGTRLTVL.

This sequence joins TRBV5-5 and TRBJ1-6; D remains ambiguous. The germline V and J ends were trimmed by 0 bases and 3 bases, with 10 bases remaining between them. CDR1 and CDR2 from the germline V gene are SGHKS and YYEKEE (reference sequence). CDR3 length equals 16 residues. The CDR3 spells CASSLDWPDYNSPLHF. The CDR3 DNA reads as TGTGCCAGCAGCTTGGATTGGCCAGACTATAATTCACCCCTCCACTTT.

This clonotype was seen only a few times. This chain connects TRBV7-9 to TRBJ1-5; D unclear. With 0 bases removed from V and 1 base from J, the gap between germline ends came to 13 bases. From germline, CDR1 is SEHNR and CDR2 FQNEAQ (reference sequence). The length of the CDR3 is 17 residues. The CDR3 region has the DNA TGTGCCAGCAGCTTAGCTTGGCCAGGCGCGAGCAATCAGCCCCAGCATTTT. Translated, it gives CASSLAWPGASNQPQHF.

This clonotype occurred a few times. The CDR3 DNA sequence: TGCGCCAGCAGCCAGGCTCCGGGACTTGAGCAGTTCTTC. Amino acid sequence: CASSQAPGLEQFF. The chain uses TRBV4-3 and TRBJ2-1, with D tentatively TRBD2 (6 bases). The CDR3 consists of 13 residues. Germline V lookup: CDR1 LGHNA, CDR2 YSLEER. Trimming shortened V by 3 bases and J by 9 bases, and 12 bases separated the two germline ends.

This sequence joins TRBV5-1 and TRBJ2-5; 9 bases map to TRBD2. V shed 4 bases and J 1 base; nucleotides not matched to a gene: 5. CDR1 and CDR2 (germline): SGHRS, YFSETQ. This CDR3 contains 15 residues. CDR3 nucleotide sequence: TGCGCCAGCAGCACCGGGACTAGCCGCCAAGAGACCCAGTACTTC. Translated: CASSTGTSRQETQYF.

CDR3 loop: CASSYRDTSPYNEQFF. The CDR3 bases are TGTGCCAGCAGTTACCGGGACACGTCACCCTACAATGAGCAGTTCTTC. The rearrangement joins TRBV6-5 to TRBJ2-1, with D tentatively TRBD1 (6 bases). The V and J ends lost 2 bases and 2 bases respectively, with 13 bases between them. This CDR3 is built from 16 residues. Germline lookup yields CDR1 MNHEY and CDR2 SVGAGI.

This clonotype was picked up a small number of times. This chain connects TRBV7-9 to TRBJ2-6; 10 bases align to TRBD2. Germline V gene sequence: CDR1 SEHNR, CDR2 FQNEAQ (reference sequence). The length of the CDR3 is 17 residues. V lost 5 bases, J lost 0 bases, and 4 bases stayed unmatched. CDR3: CASSTLAGDSGANVLTF. DNA of the CDR3: TGTGCCAGCAGCACCCTAGCGGGGGACTCTGGGGCCAACGTCCTGACTTTC.

J is TRBJ2-1 and V is TRBV7-3; a possible D gene is TRBD2 (7 bases). Germline V gene lookup returns CDR1 SGHTA and CDR2 FQGTGA. Trimming cost V 5 bases and J 0 bases, with 17 bases left between them. The CDR3 has 17 amino acids. This CDR3 is CASSPVRGGISYNEQFF. CDR3 DNA: TGTGCCAGCAGCCCCGTTAGGGGGGGGATCTCCTACAATGAGCAGTTCTTC.

The chain couples TRBV12-3 or TRBV12-4 to TRBJ2-5; D uncertain. The V and J ends lost 5 bases and 5 bases respectively, with 12 bases between them. The CDR3 is 13 amino acids. CDR3 amino acids: CASSPLPSETQYF. DNA for the CDR3: TGTGCCAGCAGTCCCCTACCGTCGGAGACCCAGTACTTC.

This clonotype has a handful of counts. This chain connects TRBV29-1 to TRBJ2-2; TRBD1 might be the D (6 bases). V shed 3 bases and J shed 6 bases, with 11 bases lying between them. Germline loops: CDR1 SQVTM, CDR2 ANQGSEA. This CDR3 has 13 amino acids. CDR3: CSVENRVPGELFF. The DNA of the CDR3 is TGCAGCGTTGAGAACAGGGTTCCCGGGGAGCTGTTTTTT.

This clonotype has a handful of counts. J is TRBJ2-1 and V is TRBV20-1; maybe TRBD1 (6 bases). In germline, CDR1 is DFQATT, CDR2 SNEGSKA (reference sequence). CDR3 length: 15 residues. V lost 5 bases and J lost 5, with 19 bases in between. CDR3 sequence (DNA): TGCAGTGCTGCCCGAGGGGGTACTTACAACAATGAGCAGTTCTTC. Protein product: CSAARGGTYNNEQFF.

Only a few counts were recorded for this clonotype. The V call is TRBV28, the J call TRBJ2-1; 9 bases are a match to TRBD2. Looked up from germline, CDR1 is MDHEN and CDR2 is SYDVKM. The CDR3 runs to 15 residues. Trimming at V came to 5 bases and at J to 9 bases, leaving 11 bases not matched to a gene. The CDR3 reads CASSPRGRGVGEQFF. In DNA, the CDR3 is TGTGCCAGCAGTCCCCGCGGGAGGGGGGTTGGTGAGCAGTTCTTC.

V usage is TRBV27 and J usage is TRBJ1-2; 9 bases agree with TRBD1. The germline gives CDR1 MNHEY, CDR2 SMNVEV (reference sequence). The length of the CDR3 is 15 residues. Trimming removed 5 bases from V and 4 bases from J; junction bases left unmatched: 8. The CDR3 sequence: CASSLGQGQTYGYTF. CDR3 nucleotide sequence: TGTGCCAGCAGTCTTGGACAGGGGCAGACCTATGGCTACACCTTC.

The rearrangement joins TRBV4-1 to TRBJ1-5, with a possible D match to TRBD1 (5 bases). The V gene lost 5 bases and the J gene lost 6 bases, with 14 bases spanning the gap. From germline, CDR1 is MGHRA and CDR2 YSYEKL. This CDR3 has 14 amino acids. CDR3 nucleotides: TGCGCCAGCAGCGGGACTAGGGGTGGTCAGCCCCAGCATTTT. Translated: CASSGTRGGQPQHF.